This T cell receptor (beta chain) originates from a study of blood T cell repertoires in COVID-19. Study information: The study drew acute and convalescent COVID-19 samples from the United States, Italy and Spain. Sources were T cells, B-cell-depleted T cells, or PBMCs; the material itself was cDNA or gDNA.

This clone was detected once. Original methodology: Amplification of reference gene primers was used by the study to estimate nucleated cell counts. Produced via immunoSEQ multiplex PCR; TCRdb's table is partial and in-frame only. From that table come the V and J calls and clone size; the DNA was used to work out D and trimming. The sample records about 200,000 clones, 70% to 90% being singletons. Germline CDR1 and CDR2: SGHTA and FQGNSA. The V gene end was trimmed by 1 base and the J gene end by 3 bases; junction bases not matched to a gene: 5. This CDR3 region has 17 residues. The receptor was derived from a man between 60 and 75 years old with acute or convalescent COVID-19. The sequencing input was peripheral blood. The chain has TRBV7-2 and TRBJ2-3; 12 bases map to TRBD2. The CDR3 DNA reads TGTGCCAGCAGCTTAGTTCTAGCGGGAGGGCCGACAGATACGCAGTATTTT. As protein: CASSLVLAGGPTDTQYF.